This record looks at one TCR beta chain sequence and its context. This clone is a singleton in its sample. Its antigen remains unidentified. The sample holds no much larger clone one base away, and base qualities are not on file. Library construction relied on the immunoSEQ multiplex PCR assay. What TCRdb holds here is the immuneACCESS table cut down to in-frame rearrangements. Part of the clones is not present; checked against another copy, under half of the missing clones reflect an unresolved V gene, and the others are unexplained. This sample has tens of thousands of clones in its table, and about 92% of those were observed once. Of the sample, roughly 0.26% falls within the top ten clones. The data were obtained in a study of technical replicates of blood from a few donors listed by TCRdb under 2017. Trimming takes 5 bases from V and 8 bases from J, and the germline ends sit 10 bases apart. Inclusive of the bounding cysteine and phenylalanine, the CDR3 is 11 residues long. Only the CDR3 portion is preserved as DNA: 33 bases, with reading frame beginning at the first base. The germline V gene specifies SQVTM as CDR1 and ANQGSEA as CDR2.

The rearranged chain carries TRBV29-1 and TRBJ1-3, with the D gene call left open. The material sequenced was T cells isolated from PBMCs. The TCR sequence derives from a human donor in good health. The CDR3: CSVITADTIYF. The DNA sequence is TGCAGCGTTATAACAGCGGACACCATATATTTT.